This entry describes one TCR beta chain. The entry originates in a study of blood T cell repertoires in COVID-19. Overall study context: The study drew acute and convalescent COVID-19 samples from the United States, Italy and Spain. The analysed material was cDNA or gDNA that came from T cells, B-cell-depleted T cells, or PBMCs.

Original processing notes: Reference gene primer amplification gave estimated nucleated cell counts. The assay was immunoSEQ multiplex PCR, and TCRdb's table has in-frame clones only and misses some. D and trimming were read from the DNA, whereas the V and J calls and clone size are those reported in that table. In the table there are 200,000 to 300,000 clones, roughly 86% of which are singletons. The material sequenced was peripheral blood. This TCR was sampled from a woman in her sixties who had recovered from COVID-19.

CDR3 sequence (DNA): TGTGCCAGCAGCTTGGACATTAGCCAAGAGACCCAGTACTTC. This gives the protein CASSLDISQETQYF. The genes are TRBV7-8 and TRBJ2-5, with TRBD1 as a possible D gene (5 bases). The CDR3 runs to 14 residues. Between the trimmed V and J ends, which lost 3 bases and 1 base, there was a span of 9 bases. In germline, CDR1 is SGHVS, CDR2 FQNEAQ. Full variable domain (outside the CDR3, taken from reference TRBV7-8 and TRBJ2-5): GAGVSQSPRYKVAKRGQDVALRCDPISGHVSLFWYQQALGQGPEFLTYFQNEAQLDKSGLPSDRFFAERPEGSVSTLKIQRTQQEDSAVYLCASSLDISQETQYFGPGTRLLVL.